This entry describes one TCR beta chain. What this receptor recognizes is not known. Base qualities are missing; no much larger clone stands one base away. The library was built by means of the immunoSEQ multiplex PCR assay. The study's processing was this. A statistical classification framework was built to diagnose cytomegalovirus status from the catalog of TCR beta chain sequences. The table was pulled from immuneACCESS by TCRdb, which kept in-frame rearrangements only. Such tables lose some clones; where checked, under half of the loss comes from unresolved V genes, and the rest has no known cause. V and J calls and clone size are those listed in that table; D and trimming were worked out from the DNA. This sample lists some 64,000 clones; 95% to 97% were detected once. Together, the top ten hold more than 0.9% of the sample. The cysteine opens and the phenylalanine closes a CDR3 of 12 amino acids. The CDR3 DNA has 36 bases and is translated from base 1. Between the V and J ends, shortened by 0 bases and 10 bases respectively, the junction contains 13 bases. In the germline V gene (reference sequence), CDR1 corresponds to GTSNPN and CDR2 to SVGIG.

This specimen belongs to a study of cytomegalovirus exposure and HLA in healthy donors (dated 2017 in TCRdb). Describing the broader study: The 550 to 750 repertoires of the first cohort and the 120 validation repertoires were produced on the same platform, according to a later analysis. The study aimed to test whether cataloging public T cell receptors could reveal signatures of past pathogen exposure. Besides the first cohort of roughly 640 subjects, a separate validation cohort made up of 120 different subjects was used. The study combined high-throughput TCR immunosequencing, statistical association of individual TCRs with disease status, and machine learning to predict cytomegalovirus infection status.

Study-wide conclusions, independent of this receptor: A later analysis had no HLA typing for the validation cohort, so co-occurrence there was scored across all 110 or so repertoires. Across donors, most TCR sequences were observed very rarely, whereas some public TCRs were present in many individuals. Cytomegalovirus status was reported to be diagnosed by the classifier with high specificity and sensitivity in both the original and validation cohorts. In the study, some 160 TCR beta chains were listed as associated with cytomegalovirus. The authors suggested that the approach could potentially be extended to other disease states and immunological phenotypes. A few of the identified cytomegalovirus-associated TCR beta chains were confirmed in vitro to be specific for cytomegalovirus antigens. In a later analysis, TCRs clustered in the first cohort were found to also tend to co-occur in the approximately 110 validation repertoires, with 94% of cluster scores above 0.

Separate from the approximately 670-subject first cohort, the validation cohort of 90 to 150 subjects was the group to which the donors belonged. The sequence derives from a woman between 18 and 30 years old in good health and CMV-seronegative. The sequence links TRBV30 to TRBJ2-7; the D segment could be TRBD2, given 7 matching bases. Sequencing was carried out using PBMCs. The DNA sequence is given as TGTGCCTGGAGTGTACGCGGGGGCCCCCAGTACTTC. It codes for CAWSVRGGPQYF.